What follows are 27 T cell receptor beta chains derived from one specimen sequenced in a study of control samples from healthy donors and cancer patients. The method was immunoSEQ multiplex PCR; TCRdb's version includes in-frame clones alone and lacks a portion of them. There are tens of thousands of clones in the sample; around 93% occur only once, and 22% lies in the top ten. Sequenced input: PBMCs. These receptors all come from a woman in her thirties or forties with head and neck cancer.

The J gene is TRBJ2-3, the V gene TRBV20-1; 8 bases match TRBD2. The CDR3 sequence is 14 residues long. The germline V gene encodes CDR1 DFQATT and CDR2 SNEGSKA (reference sequence). J lost 1 base, V lost 3 bases, and 3 bases had no gene match. The CDR3 loop reads CSASRRGGTDTQYF. The CDR3 DNA reads as TGCAGTGCTAGTCGGCGGGGGGGCACAGATACGCAGTATTTT.

The J gene is TRBJ2-3, the V gene TRBV3-1 (or the pseudogene TRBV3-2), with D perhaps being TRBD1 or TRBD2 (6 bases each). The V and J ends lost 4 bases and 5 bases respectively, with 13 bases between them. Germline CDR1 is LGHDT and CDR2 is YNNKEL (reference sequence). The length of the CDR3 is 14 residues. The CDR3 sequence is CASSREGGRDTQYF. CDR3 coding DNA: TGTGCCAGCAGCCGCGAGGGGGGCCGAGATACGCAGTATTTT.

The V call is TRBV27, the J call TRBJ2-6; 12 bases align to TRBD1. The V gene's germline CDR1 is MNHEY and CDR2 SMNVEV (reference sequence). The CDR3 length is 17 residues. J was trimmed by 2 bases and V by 4 bases; bases with no gene match: 3. Here the CDR3 reads CASSSGQGATGANVLTF. The DNA for the CDR3 is TGTGCCAGCAGTTCGGGACAGGGGGCAACTGGGGCCAACGTCCTGACTTTC. The full variable domain, completed using reference TRBV27 and TRBJ2-6, is EAQVTQNPRYLITVTGKKLTVTCSQNMNHEYMSWYRQDPGLGLRQIYYSMNVEVTDKGDVPEGYKVSRKEKRNFPLILESPSPNQTSLYFCASSSGQGATGANVLTFGAGSRLTVL.

The rearrangement joins TRBV28 to TRBJ2-5; D might be TRBD2 (6 bases). The CDR3 length is 15 residues. V was shortened by 3 bases and J by 5 bases, with 16 bases between the two germline ends. Germline V gene data show CDR1 as MDHEN and CDR2 as SYDVKM. The CDR3 nucleotides read TGTGCCAGCAGTTTGGGTGGAGTCAGCGGGGAGACCCAGTACTTC. Translation: CASSLGGVSGETQYF.

V gene TRBV10-1 combines with J gene TRBJ1-1, with D unclear. The CDR3 is made up of 13 amino acids. Germline V gives CDR1 WNHNN, CDR2 SYGVQD (reference sequence). Trimming removed 3 bases at V and 5 bases at J, with 10 bases between. The DNA for the CDR3 is TGCGCCAGCAGTGAAGGCAGGCAGACTGAAGCTTTCTTT. Protein sequence: CASSEGRQTEAFF.

The chain is built from TRBV11-2 and TRBJ2-3; perhaps TRBD2 as D (7 bases). This CDR3 is 13 amino acids long. The V and J ends lost 6 bases and 6 bases respectively, with 13 bases between them. Germline-derived CDR1 and CDR2 are SGHAT and FQNNGV. In nucleotides, the CDR3 is TGTGCCAGCAGGCTCGGGGGGCTGGATACGCAGTATTTT. Amino acids: CASRLGGLDTQYF.

The chain uses TRBV5-1 and TRBJ2-2, with 11 bases aligning to TRBD2. The CDR3 runs 16 residues. The J segment lost 2 bases and the V segment lost 5 bases, leaving 5 bases of the junction unmatched. Germline V gene lookup returns CDR1 SGHRS and CDR2 YFSETQ. The chain's CDR3 is CASRFSGRENTGELFF. CDR3 in DNA: TGCGCCAGCAGATTTAGCGGGAGGGAAAACACCGGGGAGCTGTTTTTT.

This chain links TRBV6-5 with TRBJ2-5; D might be TRBD2 (6 bases). Germline assignment: CDR1 MNHEY and CDR2 SVGAGI. The CDR3 runs to 14 residues. Trimming removed 6 bases from V and 5 bases from J, with 16 bases in between. The DNA of the CDR3 is TGTGCCAGCAGGGCCTTGCGGGCGGGGGAGACCCAGTACTTC. Amino acids: CASRALRAGETQYF.

This chain joins TRBV29-1 and TRBJ2-7; 11 nucleotides agree with TRBD1. Looked up from germline, CDR1 is SQVTM and CDR2 is ANQGSEA. The CDR3 is 15 amino acids. The V and J ends lost 7 bases and 5 bases, in that order; junction bases with no gene match: 13. The CDR3 is CSAGGGQGAQNEQYF. The CDR3 DNA reads as TGCAGCGCCGGGGGTGGACAGGGGGCGCAAAACGAGCAGTACTTC.

This chain links TRBV27 with TRBJ2-7; 8 nucleotides align to TRBD1. The length of the CDR3 is 17 residues. Trimming removed 4 bases from V and 5 bases from J; junction bases left unmatched: 16. CDR1 MNHEY and CDR2 SMNVEV come from the germline V gene (reference sequence). The CDR3 coding sequence is TGTGCCAGCAGTTCCCCGATGGTTGACAGGGGCGCCCACGAGCAGTACTTC. Translating it yields CASSSPMVDRGAHEQYF.

The V and J genes are TRBV19 and TRBJ2-3; D remains unclear. Germline CDR1 LNHDA, CDR2 SQIVND (reference sequence). Trimming took 6 bases from V and 6 from J, leaving 13 bases between them. There are 13 residues in the CDR3. In DNA, the CDR3 is TGTGCCAGTAGGCACCGACTCGAGGATACGCAGTATTTT. Amino acid sequence: CASRHRLEDTQYF. Filled out from reference TRBV19 and TRBJ2-3, the complete variable domain reads DGGITQSPKYLFRKEGQNVTLSCEQNLNHDAMYWYRQDPGQGLRLIYYSQIVNDFQKGDIAEGYSVSREKKESFPLTVTSAQKNPTAFYLCASRHRLEDTQYFGPGTRLTVL.

The rearrangement uses TRBV5-4 and TRBJ2-7; the match to TRBD2 covers 9 bases. The V and J ends lost 6 bases and 6 bases, in that order; junction bases with no gene match: 16. Per the germline V gene, CDR1 is SGHNT and CDR2 is YYREEE (reference sequence). CDR3 length equals 16 residues. The CDR3 nucleotides are TGTGCCAGCACCTCCTACCCGCGGGAAGCGGGAGGCGAGCAGTACTTC. It codes for CASTSYPREAGGEQYF.

The chain employs TRBV2 and TRBJ2-3, with 8 nucleotides matching TRBD2. Germline-derived CDR1 and CDR2 are SNHLY and FYNNEI. CDR3 length: 16 amino acids. The V segment lost 6 bases and the J segment 7 bases; nucleotides outside the gene matches: 15. The CDR3 loop is CASSRSGATGDNTQYF. CDR3 nucleotides: TGTGCCAGCAGCCGTAGCGGGGCCACGGGGGACAATACGCAGTATTTT.

The chain combines TRBV10-2 with TRBJ2-2, with 10 bases matching TRBD1. The germline V gene has CDR1 WSHSY and CDR2 SAAADI. V shed 7 bases, J shed 3 bases, and the junction held 5 bases outside the gene matches. This CDR3 has 15 amino acids. The chain's CDR3 is CASTEGQGYTGELFF. Here the CDR3 DNA reads TGCGCCAGCACCGAGGGACAGGGGTACACCGGGGAGCTGTTTTTT.

The genes are TRBV4-1 and TRBJ2-5; 8 bases are a match to TRBD2. Per germline, CDR1 MGHRA and CDR2 YSYEKL. The CDR3 extends over 16 amino acids. J was trimmed by 5 bases and V by 0 bases; bases with no gene match: 8. The CDR3 here is CASSQDRTGGWETQYF. Written as DNA, the CDR3 is TGCGCCAGCAGCCAAGATCGTACGGGAGGGTGGGAGACCCAGTACTTC.

The chain is built from TRBV6-1 and TRBJ1-1, with D perhaps TRBD1 (5 bases). The CDR3 contains 13 residues. The V end was cut by 2 bases, the J end by 9 bases, with 13 bases between. In germline, CDR1 is MNHNS, CDR2 SASEGT. The CDR3 reads CASSEQRQGKAFF. As DNA, the CDR3 is TGTGCCAGCAGTGAACAAAGGCAGGGTAAAGCTTTCTTT.

This sequence joins TRBV10-1 and TRBJ2-1; D is possibly TRBD2 (5 bases). V was clipped by 0 bases and J by 7 bases, with 16 bases between them. The CDR3 loop spans 16 amino acids. Germline V gives CDR1 WNHNN, CDR2 SYGVQD (reference sequence). CDR3 loop: CASSESKLSGGNEQFF. CDR3 sequence (DNA): TGCGCCAGCAGTGAGTCGAAGTTGTCGGGCGGGAATGAGCAGTTCTTC.

This chain connects TRBV7-2 to TRBJ1-6; 7 bases line up with TRBD1. Germline values: CDR1 SGHTA, CDR2 FQGNSA. V lost 4 bases, J lost 7 bases, and 7 bases stayed unmatched. This CDR3 is 15 amino acids long. DNA of the CDR3: TGTGCCAGCAGCTCTTACAGGGGCGACAATTCACCCCTCCACTTT. Translating gives CASSSYRGDNSPLHF. Drawing the rest from reference TRBV7-2 and TRBJ1-6, the complete variable domain is GAGVSQSPSNKVTEKGKDVELRCDPISGHTALYWYRQSLGQGLEFLIYFQGNSAPDKSGLPSDRFSAERTGGSVSTLTIQRTQQEDSAVYLCASSSYRGDNSPLHFGNGTRLTVT.

This clone is a singleton in its sample. The chain uses TRBV6-1 and TRBJ2-1, with D tentatively TRBD2 (5 bases). The V gene's germline CDR1 is MNHNS and CDR2 SASEGT. Deletions cut 3 bases from V and 1 base from J, with 10 bases between. The CDR3 runs to 15 residues. The CDR3 reads CASSESGTSYNEQFF. Written as DNA, the CDR3 is TGTGCCAGCAGTGAGAGCGGAACATCCTACAATGAGCAGTTCTTC.

The chain has TRBV6-5 and TRBJ2-7; a possible D gene is TRBD2 (6 bases). Germline CDR1 MNHEY, CDR2 SVGAGI. Trimming took off 6 bases at V and 3 bases at J, with 12 bases between the two ends. There are 13 residues in the CDR3. The CDR3 loop is CASRWDFYYEQYF. In DNA, the CDR3 is TGTGCCAGCAGGTGGGACTTCTACTACGAGCAGTACTTC.

V gene TRBV5-1 combines with J gene TRBJ1-6; TRBD1 might be the D (5 bases). This CDR3 has 15 amino acids. Germline CDR1 SGHRS, CDR2 YFSETQ. The germline V and J ends were trimmed by 0 bases and 7 bases, with 11 bases remaining between them. The CDR3 DNA sequence: TGCGCCAGCAGCTTGGAGGGGCTGACAAATTCACCCCTCCACTTT. Translated: CASSLEGLTNSPLHF.

The rearrangement joins TRBV12-5 to TRBJ2-3; tentatively, D is TRBD1 (6 bases). The V end lost 1 base, the J end lost 3 bases, and 11 bases lay between the germline ends. Germline V gene sequence: CDR1 LGHNT, CDR2 FRNRAP. The CDR3 length is 15 residues. The CDR3 reads CASGLGQVQTDTQYF. The CDR3 DNA reads as TGTGCTAGTGGTTTGGGACAGGTTCAAACAGATACGCAGTATTTT.

The genes are TRBV24-1 and TRBJ1-1; no clear D gene. With 8 bases removed from V and 5 bases from J, the gap between germline ends came to 14 bases. The CDR3 is made up of 13 amino acids. Germline CDR1 is KGHDR and CDR2 is SFDVKD. CDR3 sequence: CATKRGVETEAFF. In DNA, the CDR3 is TGTGCCACCAAGCGGGGAGTAGAAACTGAAGCTTTCTTT.

This rearrangement joins TRBV19 to TRBJ2-7; the match to TRBD2 covers 8 bases. Per germline, CDR1 LNHDA and CDR2 SQIVND (reference sequence). CDR3 size: 15 residues. Trimming took 3 bases from V and 3 from J; bases not matched to a gene: 7. CDR3 protein: CASSIGGANFYEQYF. In nucleotides, the CDR3 is TGTGCCAGTAGTATCGGGGGGGCCAACTTCTACGAGCAGTACTTC.

Worth noting for this clone: This sample includes further DNA sequences coding for the same CDR3. The V call is TRBV13, the J call TRBJ2-5, with 11 bases matching TRBD2. CDR1 and CDR2 from the germline V gene are PRHDT and FYEKMQ (reference sequence). V dropped 1 base and J dropped 4; count of bases not matched to a gene: 5. This CDR3 spans 16 amino acids. The chain's CDR3 is CASSLVAGGPGETQYF. The CDR3 DNA is TGTGCCAGCAGCTTAGTAGCGGGGGGGCCGGGAGAGACCCAGTACTTC.

The chain combines TRBV28 with TRBJ2-1, with 9 bases fitting TRBD2. With V trimmed by 7 bases and J by 6 bases, 10 bases remained unmatched. The CDR3 length is 15 residues. Germline loops: CDR1 MDHEN, CDR2 SYDVKM. The CDR3 protein is CASTSGMSSINEQFF. CDR3 coding DNA: TGTGCCAGCACTAGCGGGATGTCCTCAATCAATGAGCAGTTCTTC.

The chain joins TRBV9 to TRBJ2-1; D tentatively fits TRBD1 or TRBD2 (6 bases each). Germline values: CDR1 SGDLS, CDR2 YYNGEE. Trimming pared 6 bases from V and 2 bases from J, leaving 15 bases between. The CDR3 extends over 15 amino acids. The CDR3 DNA reads TGTGCCAGCAACTACGGAGGGGGTACCTACAATGAGCAGTTCTTC. Amino acids: CASNYGGGTYNEQFF.